Listed below are T cell receptor beta chains from one sample, sequenced in a study of T-cell memory formation after mild COVID-19. From the 5' RACE reads, TCRdb called clonotypes with MiXCR, one entry per CDR3 protein. The sample has fewer than 450,000 distinct CDR3 sequences, around 21% seen once. Sequenced input: PBMCs or a T cell subset sorted from them (not recorded which). Receptors were obtained from an adult woman who had mild COVID-19 (a few samples of this study predate the infection). Cell type and time point are not known. Both conserved end residues are part of each CDR3. Fields, in order: J gene, V gene, CDR3 protein.

j_call: TRBJ2-1; v_call: TRBV7-8; cdr3_aa: CASSLLGRARYNEQFF
j_call: TRBJ1-1; v_call: TRBV12-3/TRBV12-4; cdr3_aa: CASSFRTGGGGWTEAFF
j_call: TRBJ2-7; v_call: TRBV12-3/TRBV12-4; cdr3_aa: CASTRGPYEQYF
j_call: TRBJ2-7; v_call: TRBV7-8; cdr3_aa: CASAPAERITYEQYF
j_call: TRBJ2-3; v_call: TRBV5-4; cdr3_aa: CASSLVVAGTDTQYF
j_call: TRBJ1-5; v_call: TRBV19; cdr3_aa: CASSTAPGNQPQHF
j_call: TRBJ2-5; v_call: TRBV6-2/TRBV6-3; cdr3_aa: CASRTGLTQETQYF
j_call: TRBJ2-3; v_call: TRBV7-6; cdr3_aa: CASSPLDPSTDTQYF
j_call: TRBJ2-5; v_call: TRBV7-2; cdr3_aa: CASSLRAGGGGNQETQYF
j_call: TRBJ2-3; v_call: TRBV7-9; cdr3_aa: CASSPPGTVTDTQYF
j_call: TRBJ2-4; v_call: TRBV30; cdr3_aa: CAWSVGTLAKNIQYF
j_call: TRBJ1-2; v_call: TRBV4-3; cdr3_aa: CASSQDGRDGYTF
j_call: TRBJ1-1; v_call: TRBV6-6; cdr3_aa: CASSYVNTEAFF
j_call: TRBJ2-5; v_call: TRBV9; cdr3_aa: CASSPRQGTGETQYF
j_call: TRBJ1-2; v_call: TRBV12-3/TRBV12-4; cdr3_aa: CASSSAADNYGYTF
j_call: TRBJ1-1; v_call: TRBV6-2/TRBV6-3; cdr3_aa: CASTITRGGGTEAFF
j_call: TRBJ1-1; v_call: TRBV7-2; cdr3_aa: CASSRIQGVGAFF
j_call: TRBJ2-3; v_call: TRBV2; cdr3_aa: CASSELAGYLTDTQYF
j_call: TRBJ1-5; v_call: TRBV6-5; cdr3_aa: CASSPGQGSNQPQHF
j_call: TRBJ2-4; v_call: TRBV10-3; cdr3_aa: CAISDKGNIQYF
j_call: TRBJ2-3; v_call: TRBV3-1; cdr3_aa: CASSQRLAGRTDTQYF
j_call: TRBJ2-1; v_call: TRBV5-1; cdr3_aa: CASSLGAGVKYNEQFF
j_call: TRBJ2-7; v_call: TRBV5-5; cdr3_aa: CASSSAGTSGGPSYEQYF
j_call: TRBJ2-2; v_call: TRBV12-3/TRBV12-4; cdr3_aa: CASRIRETGELFF
j_call: TRBJ2-7; v_call: TRBV5-4; cdr3_aa: CASSGRDRDEQYF
j_call: TRBJ1-1; v_call: TRBV5-1; cdr3_aa: CASSLGQGETEAFF
j_call: TRBJ1-2; v_call: TRBV3-1; cdr3_aa: CASSPHRGKVDGYTF
j_call: TRBJ1-2; v_call: TRBV29-1; cdr3_aa: CSVAGQTYLGYTF
j_call: TRBJ1-1; v_call: TRBV12-3/TRBV12-4; cdr3_aa: CASSSDRGLGAFF
j_call: TRBJ2-5; v_call: TRBV18; cdr3_aa: CASSPSGRAGETQYF
j_call: TRBJ1-2; v_call: TRBV20-1; cdr3_aa: CSARDPIPAPVGPYYGYTF
j_call: TRBJ2-1; v_call: TRBV5-1; cdr3_aa: CASSSTGGHDNEQFF